Each of the 11 T cell receptor beta chains below was sequenced from the same sample in a study of beta chain features in type 1 diabetes. The entirety of the isolated RNA underwent reverse transcription, so expressed TCRB transcripts were sequenced. Data came from immunoSEQ multiplex PCR; TCRdb stores just in-frame clones and leaves some out. The data show 600,000 to 700,000 clones, roughly 13% seen once. Regarding the study as a whole: Researchers report that Type 1 diabetes patients had moderately but significantly shorter TCRB CDR3s across all four CD4+ subsets.

Their antigens remain unidentified. Sequenced sample: naive CD4+ T cells from blood. All receptors derive from a man aged 18 to 29 with type 1 diabetes.

The chain has TRBV30 and TRBJ2-6; TRBD2 matches 8 bases. Germline CDR1 is GTSNPN and CDR2 is SVGIG (reference sequence). J was trimmed by 3 bases and V by 8 bases; bases with no gene match: 3. This CDR3 is 13 amino acids long. CDR3 in amino acids: CARRGVGANVLTF. The CDR3 DNA follows: TGTGCCCGGCGGGGGGTTGGGGCCAACGTCCTGACTTTC.

This clone was observed a handful of times. This rearrangement joins TRBV9 to TRBJ1-2, with a tentative D call TRBD1 (6 bases). Trimming left V 3 bases short and J 3 bases short, with 12 bases between. This CDR3 contains 14 residues. Germline V gene sequence: CDR1 SGDLS, CDR2 YYNGEE. The CDR3 protein is CASSDPGGYYGYTF. CDR3 in DNA: TGTGCCAGCAGCGACCCTGGGGGCTACTATGGCTACACCTTC.

The rearrangement uses TRBV30 and TRBJ1-2; unclear D gene. The germline gives CDR1 GTSNPN, CDR2 SVGIG (reference sequence). This CDR3 has 16 residues. The V gene lost 3 bases and the J gene lost 1 base, with 18 bases spanning the gap. CDR3 protein: CAWRAGPVVFNYGYTF. The DNA of the CDR3 is TGTGCCTGGAGGGCAGGACCAGTCGTTTTTAACTATGGCTACACCTTC.

This clone was counted only a few times. The chain is built from TRBV27 and TRBJ1-2; 7 bases align to TRBD1. Germline CDR1 and CDR2: MNHEY and SMNVEV (reference sequence). The ends lost 5 bases at V and 0 bases at J; junction bases unmatched: 9. The CDR3 runs to 16 residues. The CDR3 spells CASSPWGQLPNYGYTF. Written as DNA, the CDR3 is TGTGCCAGCAGTCCCTGGGGACAGCTACCTAACTATGGCTACACCTTC.

This chain uses TRBV5-1 with TRBJ2-1, with 8 bases aligning to TRBD1. Germline V lookup: CDR1 SGHRS, CDR2 YFSETQ. This CDR3 comprises 15 residues. V trimming: 2 bases; J trimming: 7 bases; junction bases outside the gene matches: 8. The CDR3 DNA sequence: TGCGCCAGCAGCTTCCTTGGTCAGGGGGCAAATGAGCAGTTCTTC. Protein sequence: CASSFLGQGANEQFF.

The chain has TRBV18 and TRBJ2-7; D may be TRBD1 or TRBD2 (5 bases each). This CDR3 spans 15 amino acids. V gave up 4 bases and J gave up 7 bases, with 20 bases separating them. Germline-derived CDR1 and CDR2 are KGHSH and LQKENI. The DNA for the CDR3 is TGTGCCAGCTCACTAGGGACCGGTTTAATTGTAGAGCAGTACTTC. Protein product: CASSLGTGLIVEQYF.

V and J are TRBV29-1 and TRBJ2-5; 13 positions match TRBD2. CDR1 SQVTM and CDR2 ANQGSEA come from the germline V gene. The CDR3 totals 14 residues. CDR3 protein: CSSGTSGGGETQYF. The CDR3 DNA follows: TGCAGTTCTGGAACTAGCGGGGGGGGAGAGACCCAGTACTTC.

This clone was detected only a few times. V is TRBV7-2 and J is TRBJ1-1; 8 positions match TRBD1. J was trimmed by 6 bases and V by 5 bases; bases with no gene match: 5. Germline V CDR1 and CDR2: SGHTA, FQGNSA. This CDR3 has 13 amino acids. The CDR3 DNA follows: TGTGCCAGCAGCCGGGGACAGGAGGCTGAAGCTTTCTTT. This sequence encodes CASSRGQEAEAFF.

As regards this clone: One end of the junction varies from germline; a read error may be responsible. V usage is TRBV29-1 and J usage is TRBJ2-6; D is perhaps TRBD1 or TRBD2 (5 bases each). Germline V gene sequence: CDR1 SQVTM, CDR2 ANQGSEA. The CDR3 length is 14 residues. The CDR3 loop is CSVDAGAGANALTF. For the CDR3, the DNA is TGCAGCGTTGATGCCGGGGCTGGGGCCAACGCCCTGACTTTC.

This clone was seen a handful of times. The gene calls are TRBV9 and TRBJ1-6; TRBD1 matches 10 bases. CDR3 length: 16 residues. Losses at the gene ends were 0 bases for V and 10 bases for J; bases not matched to a gene: 7. In germline, CDR1 is SGDLS, CDR2 YYNGEE. The DNA for the CDR3 is TGTGCCAGCAGCGTAGATGGGACAGGGGTCAGCTCACCCCTCCACTTT. Its translation is CASSVDGTGVSSPLHF.

V gene TRBV5-1 combines with J gene TRBJ1-5; D gene ambiguous. The CDR3 spans 10 residues. V lost 6 bases, J lost 3 bases, and 1 base lay in between. Looked up from germline, CDR1 is SGHRS and CDR2 is YFSETQ. The CDR3 nucleotides read TGCGCCAGCAACAATCAGCCCCAGCATTTT. Encoded protein: CASNNQPQHF.